This paragraph reports one T cell receptor (beta chain). This record belongs to a study of blood T cell repertoires in COVID-19. Study overall: COVID-19 samples collected from the United States, Italy and Spain covered acute and convalescent phases. The analysed material was cDNA or gDNA that came from T cells, B-cell-depleted T cells, or PBMCs.

As originally analysed: Cell counts per sample came from amplifying reference gene primers. The protocol was immunoSEQ multiplex PCR, while the TCRdb copy is restricted to in-frame clones and leaves out a portion. V, J and clone size derive from that table, while D and trimming were established from the DNA sequence. The data hold over 450,000 clones, with around 90% observed a single time. Enrolled during active infection, Seattle patients were then followed longitudinally. Germline V gives CDR1 SGHRS, CDR2 YFSETQ. This CDR3 comprises 15 residues. V shed 3 bases and J shed 5 bases, with 12 bases lying between them.

Sequenced material: peripheral blood. This TCR was sampled from a woman between 50 and 59 years old with COVID-19, enrolled during active disease. The chain uses TRBV5-1 and TRBJ1-6; D remains unclear. For the CDR3, the DNA is TGCGCCAGCAGCTACGAGTCTTCGGATAATTCACCCCTCCACTTT. Amino acid sequence: CASSYESSDNSPLHF.